The T cell receptor (beta chain) under discussion was sequenced for a study of PD-1 and CTLA-4 blockade in melanoma. This CDR3 comprises 15 residues. The method was immunoSEQ multiplex PCR; TCRdb's version includes in-frame clones alone and lacks a portion of them. The table lists tens of thousands of clones, about 91% of them singletons. The V gene is TRBV21-1, the J gene TRBJ2-1; the D call of TRBD2 is as the table states it, not checked on the DNA. TRBV21-1 is flagged as a pseudogene. The sequence came from a human donor with melanoma. Sample: CD8+ T cells from peripheral blood, taken before anti-PD-1 treatment. This chain's CDR3 is CASSSRGAPFNEQFF. CDR3 sequence (DNA): TGTGCCAGCAGCTCCCGGGGGGCTCCATTTAATGAGCAGTTCTTC.